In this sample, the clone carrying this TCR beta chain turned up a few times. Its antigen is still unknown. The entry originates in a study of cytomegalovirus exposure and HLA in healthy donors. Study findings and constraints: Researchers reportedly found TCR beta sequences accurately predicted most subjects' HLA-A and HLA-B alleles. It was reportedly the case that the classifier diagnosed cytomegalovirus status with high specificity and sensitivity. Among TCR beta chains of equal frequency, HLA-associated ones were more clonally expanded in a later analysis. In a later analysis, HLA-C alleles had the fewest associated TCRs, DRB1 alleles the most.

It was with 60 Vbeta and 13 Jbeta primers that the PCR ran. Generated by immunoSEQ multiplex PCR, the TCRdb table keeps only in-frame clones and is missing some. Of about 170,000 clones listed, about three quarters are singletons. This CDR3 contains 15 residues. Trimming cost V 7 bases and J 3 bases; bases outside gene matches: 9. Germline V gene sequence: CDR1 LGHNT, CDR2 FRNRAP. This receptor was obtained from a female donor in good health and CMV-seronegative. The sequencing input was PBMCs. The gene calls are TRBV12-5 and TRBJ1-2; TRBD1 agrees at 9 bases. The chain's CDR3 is CASAPGQGNDYGYTF. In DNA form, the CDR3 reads TGTGCTAGTGCCCCGGGACAGGGAAACGACTATGGCTACACCTTC.